The source of this T cell receptor (beta chain) is a study of tumor-infiltrating lymphocytes in localized non-small cell lung cancer. Profiled with immunoSEQ multiplex PCR; TCRdb holds only in-frame clones, not every one. Seen here are roughly 7,200 clones, approximately 57% observed once, and the top ten hold 9% to 15%. The CDR3 loop spans 15 amino acids. J lost 5 bases, V lost 5 bases, and 7 bases had no gene match. Germline V CDR1 and CDR2: WSHSY, SAAADI. This clone is labeled as medium-sized. The rearrangement uses TRBV10-2 and TRBJ2-7, with TRBD2 matching 12 bases. The receptor's source is a human donor with non-small cell lung cancer. Sequencing used lung tumor tissue. Here the CDR3 reads CASSPGLAGRNEQYF. The DNA for the CDR3 is TGCGCCAGCAGTCCCGGACTAGCGGGGAGGAACGAGCAGTACTTC.